A selection of T cell receptor beta chains follows, all from one sample in a study of beta chain features in type 1 diabetes. Profiled with immunoSEQ multiplex PCR; TCRdb holds only in-frame clones, not every one. Of some 350,000 clones in the sample, over 8.5% were seen once. The sequencing input was central memory CD4+ T cells from blood. These receptors originate from a young man with type 1 diabetes. CDR3s include the opening cysteine and the closing phenylalanine or tryptophan. The D gene is left open where the match is weak. Size tells how often a clone was seen (once, few, many) or the class of an expanded clone, and some rows leave it out.

J	size	D	V	DNA	CDR3
TRBJ2-2	NA	NA	TRBV6-5	TGTGCCAGCAGTCGGGACCTTCTAACCGGGGAGCTGTTTTTT	CASSRDLLTGELFF
TRBJ1-2	many	NA	TRBV5-1	TGCGCCAGCAGCTTGAGGGCGGATCCTATTAATGGCTACACCTTC	CASSLRADPINGYTF
TRBJ1-1	NA	NA	TRBV27	TGTGCCAGCAGTTTTTCCTGGGCAGGACAGAACACTGAAGCTTTCTTT	CASSFSWAGQNTEAFF
TRBJ1-2	few	TRBD1	TRBV13	TGTGCCAGCAGCTTGGGACAGACCTACTATGGCTACACCTTC	CASSLGQTYYGYTF
TRBJ2-2	NA	NA	TRBV10-1	TGCGCCAGCAGTGAAGCTATTAACACCGGGGAGCTGTTTTTT	CASSEAINTGELFF
TRBJ2-5	many	NA	TRBV15	TGTGCCACCAGCAGAGGTGCAGTCATGGAGACCCAGTACTTC	CATSRGAVMETQYF
TRBJ2-3	NA	TRBD1	TRBV15	TGTGCCACCAGCAGGGATATAGACAGGGCCTCAAGCACAGATACGCAGTATTTT	CATSRDIDRASSTDTQYF
TRBJ2-7	NA	NA	TRBV4-1	TGCGCCAGCAGCCAAGCCGACACCCTGATAACCTCCTACGAGCAGTACTTC	CASSQADTLITSYEQYF
TRBJ2-1	few	TRBD2	TRBV7-2	TGTGCCAGCAGCTTAGCGGGGGCGGGAGGGTCGGTGAATGAGCAGTTCTTC	CASSLAGAGGSVNEQFF
TRBJ1-5	NA	NA	TRBV19	TGTGCCAGTAGTAGAGGAATTAGCAATCAGCCCCAGCATTTT	CASSRGISNQPQHF
TRBJ2-2	NA	TRBD2	TRBV27	TGTGCCAGCCAGCGGGAGGAAAACACCGGGGAGCTGTTTTTT	CASQREENTGELFF
TRBJ2-1	many	TRBD2	TRBV18	TGTGCCAGCTCACGCGGACTAGCGGGTGACAATGAGCAGTTCTTC	CASSRGLAGDNEQFF
TRBJ2-3	NA	NA	TRBV30	TGTGCCTGGAGTGTAGGGACGATGCAGGAGGCGCAGTATTTT	CAWSVGTMQEAQYF
TRBJ2-2	NA	NA	TRBV18	TGTGCCAGCTCACCACCGCACACCGGGGAGCTGTTTTTT	CASSPPHTGELFF
TRBJ1-2	few	NA	TRBV5-5	TGTGCCAGCAGCTTGGGGACAGATAACTATGGCTACACCTTC	CASSLGTDNYGYTF
TRBJ2-3	NA	NA	TRBV18	TGTGCCAGCTCACCAAACACAGATACGCAGTATTTT	CASSPNTDTQYF
TRBJ2-1	NA	TRBD2	TRBV19	TGTGCCAGTGGACTAGCGGGGTTCAATGAGCAGTTCTTC	CASGLAGFNEQFF
TRBJ2-5	NA	NA	TRBV29-1	TGCAGCGTGAGGCTCCGGGACACCCAAGAGACCCAGTACTTC	CSVRLRDTQETQYF
TRBJ2-3	NA	TRBD2	TRBV7-2	TGTGCCAGCAGCTTAGTAGCGACTAGCGGGGATCTCACAGATACGCAGTATTTT	CASSLVATSGDLTDTQYF
TRBJ1-5	many	NA	TRBV27	TGTGCCAGCAGTTTATGGCCTCCGAGCAATCAGCCCCAGCATTTT	CASSLWPPSNQPQHF
TRBJ1-3	few	NA	TRBV4-2	TGTGCCAGCAGCCAAGATAAGGCAGGGAGCTCTGGAAACACCATATATTTT	CASSQDKAGSSGNTIYF
TRBJ2-5	NA	NA	TRBV10-3	TGTGCCAGCAGCGTTGAGGAGACCCAGTACTTC	CASSVEETQYF
TRBJ1-3	NA	NA	TRBV5-6	TGTGCCAGCAGCTTACCCATTGGAAACACCATATATTTT	CASSLPIGNTIYF
TRBJ1-2	few	NA	TRBV11-3	TGTGCCAGCAGCTTAGATCGGCAGACCCTCTACACCTTC	CASSLDRQTLYTF
TRBJ2-7	NA	TRBD2	TRBV7-8	TGTGCCAGCAGCCCTAGGGAGGGTTCCTACGAGCAGTACTTC	CASSPREGSYEQYF
TRBJ1-2	NA	TRBD1	TRBV7-2	TGTGCCAGCAGCCTAGGGACAGGCTATGGCTACACCTTC	CASSLGTGYGYTF
TRBJ2-7	NA	TRBD2	TRBV7-2	TGTGCCAGCAGCTTAGGGCTAGCGGCTACCTACGAGCAGTACTTC	CASSLGLAATYEQYF
TRBJ2-7	NA	NA	TRBV7-8	TGTGCCAGCAGCCACGGAACAGGGCTTTACTACGAGCAGTACTTC	CASSHGTGLYYEQYF
TRBJ2-7	NA	TRBD2	TRBV5-1	TGCGCCAGCAGCTTAATCCCGACTAGCGGGAGAAACGAGCAGTACTTC	CASSLIPTSGRNEQYF
TRBJ1-1	NA	TRBD1	TRBV7-2	TGTGCCAGCAGCTTCGGACAGGGCGCTGAAGCTTTCTTT	CASSFGQGAEAFF
TRBJ2-3	NA	NA	TRBV28	TGTGCCAGCAGCCTCGGGACATTCGGCACAGATACGCAGTATTTT	CASSLGTFGTDTQYF
TRBJ2-5	many	NA	TRBV6-5	TGTGCCAGCAGCCGGCTTACAGCAGAGACCCAGTACTTC	CASSRLTAETQYF
TRBJ2-1	few	NA	TRBV19	TGTGCCAGTAGTTTGCGTTGGGACGGCTTATACAATGAGCAGTTCTTC	CASSLRWDGLYNEQFF
TRBJ1-1	few	NA	TRBV7-8	TGTGCCAGCAGGGACCAGAGTGAGGAGGCTTTCTTT	CASRDQSEEAFF
TRBJ2-7	few	TRBD2	TRBV11-3	TGTGCCACGACGCCGGGACTAGGGAACTCCTACGAGCAGTACTTC	CATTPGLGNSYEQYF
TRBJ2-3	few	TRBD2	TRBV10-3	TGTGCCATCAGTGAGGGGACTAGCGGGCGAACGGATACGCAGTATTTT	CAISEGTSGRTDTQYF
TRBJ2-1	few	NA	TRBV5-1	TGCGCCAGCAGCTTGGGGTCTGGGCGTGGTGAGCAGTTCTTC	CASSLGSGRGEQFF
TRBJ1-1	few	NA	TRBV7-6	TGTGCCAGCAGCTCCGTCATGGGGGGAACTGAAGCTTTCTTT	CASSSVMGGTEAFF
TRBJ2-4	many	NA	TRBV19	TGTGCCAGTAGTCAGGAAGGGCGGGACATTCAGTACTTC	CASSQEGRDIQYF
TRBJ1-2	NA	NA	TRBV5-6	TGTGCCAGCAGCTCCGCTGTGGGGAACACCTTC	CASSSAVGNTF
TRBJ2-3	NA	TRBD2	TRBV11-2	TGTGCCATCGCTGGACTAGCGGGGACAGATACGCAGTATTTT	CAIAGLAGTDTQYF
TRBJ1-1	few	NA	TRBV6-5	TGTGCCAGCAGTTACGTTGGGGGCGGCTTGAACACTGAAGCTTTCTTT	CASSYVGGGLNTEAFF
TRBJ2-5	few	NA	TRBV21-1	TGTGCCAGCAGCCGAGATGGGGGCGCGGATCAAGAGACCCAGTACTTC	CASSRDGGADQETQYF
TRBJ2-7	few	NA	TRBV27	TGTGCCAGCAGTTTGGACCCAACACGCGACGAGCAGTACTTC	CASSLDPTRDEQYF
TRBJ2-3	few	NA	TRBV9	TGTGCCAGCAGCGTATTAACTAGCACAGATACGCAGTATTTT	CASSVLTSTDTQYF
TRBJ1-2	NA	TRBD1	TRBV30	TGTGCCTGGAGCGGGACAGGGGGCAGGAGGGGCTATGGCTACACCTTC	CAWSGTGGRRGYGYTF
TRBJ1-2	NA	NA	TRBV5-6	TGTGCCAGCAGCCCGGGTTATCCTACCTATGGCTACACCTTC	CASSPGYPTYGYTF
TRBJ1-3	NA	NA	TRBV19	TGTGCCACAGGCTTCTCTGGAAACACCATATATTTT	CATGFSGNTIYF
TRBJ2-1	few	TRBD1	TRBV5-6	TGTGCCAGCAGCCCAATGTCCCGGGACAGGGGAGAGAGGTTCTTC	CASSPMSRDRGERFF
TRBJ1-5	NA	NA	TRBV18	TGTGCCAGCTCACCACCATCCGGGGGAAGCAATCAGCCCCAGCATTTT	CASSPPSGGSNQPQHF
TRBJ1-3	few	NA	TRBV6-5	TGTGCCAGCAGTTCACAGGGAAACACCATATATTTT	CASSSQGNTIYF
TRBJ2-7	NA	TRBD2	TRBV6-1	TGTGCCAGCAGTCCTCTTAGCGGGACGATATACGAGCAGTACTTC	CASSPLSGTIYEQYF